This T cell receptor (beta chain) emerged from a study of blood T cells in healthy people across ages. Overall study results and limits: Observed TCR beta diversity showed a strong correlation with the percentage of naive T cells as measured by flow cytometry. Investigators treated diversity estimates from one million T cells as underestimates.

V gave up 1 base and J gave up 13 bases, with 23 bases separating them. The CDR3 extends over 16 amino acids. Looked up from germline, CDR1 is SGHTA and CDR2 is FQGNSA. The authors ran a second PCR of about 7 to 11 cycles using a sample-barcoded 5' primer and a J-beta primer mix. TCRdb called the 5' RACE reads again in MiXCR, with one record for every CDR3 protein. The table has around 750,000 distinct CDR3 sequences, approximately 55% seen once. This clonotype appeared once. Its target is not known. Sequencing was performed on blood. The J gene is TRBJ2-4, the V gene TRBV7-2; D is ambiguous. This clonotype was sampled from a man of 80 years or more in good health. The CDR3: CASSLVSLLTVNEQYF. The CDR3 DNA reads TGTGCCAGCAGCTTAGTAAGTCTACTGACTGTCAATGAGCAGTACTTC.